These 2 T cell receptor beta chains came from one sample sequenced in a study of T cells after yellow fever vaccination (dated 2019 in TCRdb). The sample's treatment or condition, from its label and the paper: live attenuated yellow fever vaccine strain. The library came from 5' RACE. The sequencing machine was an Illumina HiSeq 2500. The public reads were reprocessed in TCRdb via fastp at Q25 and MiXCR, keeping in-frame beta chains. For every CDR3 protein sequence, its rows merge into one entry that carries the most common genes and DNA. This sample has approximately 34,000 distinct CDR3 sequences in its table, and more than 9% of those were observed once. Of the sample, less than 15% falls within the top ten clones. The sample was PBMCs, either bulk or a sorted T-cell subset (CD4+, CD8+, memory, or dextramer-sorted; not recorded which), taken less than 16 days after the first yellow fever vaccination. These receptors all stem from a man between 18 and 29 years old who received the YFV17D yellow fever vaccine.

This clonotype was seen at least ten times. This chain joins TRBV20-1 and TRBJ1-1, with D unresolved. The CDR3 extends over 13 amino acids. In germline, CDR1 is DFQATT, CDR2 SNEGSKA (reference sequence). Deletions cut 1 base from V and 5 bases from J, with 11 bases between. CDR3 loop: CSARVQQQTEAFF. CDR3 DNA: TGCAGTGCTAGAGTTCAACAGCAGACTGAAGCTTTCTTT.

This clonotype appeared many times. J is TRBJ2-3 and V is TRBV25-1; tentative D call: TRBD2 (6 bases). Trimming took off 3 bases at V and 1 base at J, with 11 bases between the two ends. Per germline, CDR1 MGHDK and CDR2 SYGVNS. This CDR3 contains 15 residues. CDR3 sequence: CASSDGGIGTDTQYF. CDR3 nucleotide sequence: TGTGCCAGCAGTGACGGGGGTATAGGCACAGATACGCAGTATTTT. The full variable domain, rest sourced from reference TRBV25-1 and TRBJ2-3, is EADIYQTPRYLVIGTGKKITLECSQTMGHDKMYWYQQDPGMELHLIHYSYGVNSTEKGDLSSESTVSRIRTEHFPLTLESARPSHTSQYLCASSDGGIGTDTQYFGPGTRLTVL.